This T cell receptor beta chain was captured in a study of cytomegalovirus exposure and HLA in healthy donors. Study details: Genotyping showed roughly 83% of 398 donors falling in the Caucasian-associated ancestry cluster. General observations from the study: A later analysis revealed that TCR association rates differed between HLA loci, peaking at DRB1 and bottoming out at HLA-C. It was shown in a later analysis that HLA-associated TCR beta chains were more clonally expanded than other, equally common chains.

V was pared by 4 bases and J by 0 bases, with 6 bases of the junction left unmatched. CDR1 is KGHSH and CDR2 is LQKENI in the germline V gene. The CDR3 has 15 residues. In the PCR, 60 Vbeta and 13 Jbeta primers were used. Sequenced by immunoSEQ multiplex PCR; TCRdb stores in-frame clones only, minus some. The data hold about 120,000 clones, with 67% observed a single time. About this clone itself: Its antigen is currently unknown.

V and J are TRBV18 and TRBJ2-7, with TRBD2 matching over 7 bases. What was sequenced was PBMCs. This receptor was taken from a man aged 18 to 29 in good health and CMV-seropositive. The DNA for the CDR3 is TGTGCCAGCTCACGCCGGGACTATAGCTCCTACGAGCAGTACTTC. Protein: CASSRRDYSSYEQYF. The whole variable domain, remainder taken from reference TRBV18 and TRBJ2-7, is NAGVMQNPRHLVRRRGQEARLRCSPMKGHSHVYWYRQLPEEGLKFMVYLQKENIIDESGMPKERFSAEFPKEGPSILRIQQVVRGDSAAYFCASSRRDYSSYEQYFGPGTRLTVT.